This TCR beta chain was captured in a study of blood T cell repertoires in COVID-19. About the research overall: Collection of acute and convalescent COVID-19 samples took place in the United States, Italy and Spain. T cells, B-cell-depleted T cells, or PBMCs provided the cDNA or gDNA that served as material.

Trimming removed 3 bases from V and 1 base from J, with 13 bases in between. Germline CDR1 is MNHNS and CDR2 is SASEGT. The CDR3 sequence is 15 residues long. Authors' data handling: Using reference gene primer amplification, nucleated cell counts were estimated. Profiling relied on immunoSEQ multiplex PCR, and the TCRdb table lists in-frame clones only, not all of them. V and J calls and clone size are as listed in that table; D and trimming were resolved from the DNA. The profile covers 180,000 or so clones, with more than 70% appearing a single time and 1.6% taken by the ten largest. The V and J genes are TRBV6-1 and TRBJ2-7; D might be TRBD1 (5 bases). The TCR was taken from a man between 18 and 29 years old with active or convalescent COVID-19. What was sequenced was peripheral blood. DNA for the CDR3: TGTGCCAGCAGTGAGCAGATCGACAGTTCCTACGAGCAGTACTTC. Translation gives CASSEQIDSSYEQYF.